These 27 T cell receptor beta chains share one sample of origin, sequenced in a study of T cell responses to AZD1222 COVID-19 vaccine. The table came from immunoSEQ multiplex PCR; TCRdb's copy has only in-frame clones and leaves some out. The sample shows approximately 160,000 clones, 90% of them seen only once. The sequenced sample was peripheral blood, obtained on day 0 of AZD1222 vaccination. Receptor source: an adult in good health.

The CDR3 protein is CATSEATGASTDTQYF. CDR3 DNA: TGTGCCACCAGTGAAGCAACAGGGGCTAGCACAGATACGCAGTATTTT. This rearrangement joins TRBV24-1 to TRBJ2-3; 7 bases agree with TRBD1. Germline assignment: CDR1 KGHDR and CDR2 SFDVKD. V lost 4 bases to trimming and J lost 0 bases; unmatched junction nucleotides: 6. The CDR3 contains 16 residues.

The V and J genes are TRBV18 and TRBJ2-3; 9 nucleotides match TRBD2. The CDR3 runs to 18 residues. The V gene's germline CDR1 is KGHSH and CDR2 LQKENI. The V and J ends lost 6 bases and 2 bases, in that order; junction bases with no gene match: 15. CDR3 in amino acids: CASSENGVRGGATDTQYF. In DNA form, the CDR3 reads TGTGCCAGCTCGGAGAACGGGGTACGCGGGGGGGCCACAGATACGCAGTATTTT. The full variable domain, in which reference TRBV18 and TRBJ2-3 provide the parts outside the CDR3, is NAGVMQNPRHLVRRRGQEARLRCSPMKGHSHVYWYRQLPEEGLKFMVYLQKENIIDESGMPKERFSAEFPKEGPSILRIQQVVRGDSAAYFCASSENGVRGGATDTQYFGPGTRLTVL.

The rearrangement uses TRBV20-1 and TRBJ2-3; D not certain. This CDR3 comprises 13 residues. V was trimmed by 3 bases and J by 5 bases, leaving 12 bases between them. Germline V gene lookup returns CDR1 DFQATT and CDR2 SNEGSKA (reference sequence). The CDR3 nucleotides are TGCAGTGCTAGTAGCCCTCTGGGAGATACGCAGTATTTT. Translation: CSASSPLGDTQYF.

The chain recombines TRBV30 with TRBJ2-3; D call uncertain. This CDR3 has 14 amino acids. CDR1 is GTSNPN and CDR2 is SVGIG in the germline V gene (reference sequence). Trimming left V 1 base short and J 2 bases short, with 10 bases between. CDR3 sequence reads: CAWSGPGVTDTQYF. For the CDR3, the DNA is TGTGCCTGGAGTGGGCCAGGCGTCACAGATACGCAGTATTTT.

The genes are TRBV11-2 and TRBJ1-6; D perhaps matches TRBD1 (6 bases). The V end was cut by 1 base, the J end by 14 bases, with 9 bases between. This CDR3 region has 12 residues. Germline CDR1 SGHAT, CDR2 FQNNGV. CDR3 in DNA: TGTGCCAGCAGCTTAGCCGGGACAACCCTCCACTTT. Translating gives CASSLAGTTLHF.

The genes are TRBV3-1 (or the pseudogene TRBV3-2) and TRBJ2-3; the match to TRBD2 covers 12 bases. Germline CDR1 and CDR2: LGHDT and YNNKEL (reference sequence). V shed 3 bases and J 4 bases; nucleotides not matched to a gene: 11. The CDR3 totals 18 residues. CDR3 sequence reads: CASSHRLAGAALSDTQYF. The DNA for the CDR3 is TGTGCCAGCAGCCATAGACTAGCGGGGGCGGCCTTGTCAGATACGCAGTATTTT.

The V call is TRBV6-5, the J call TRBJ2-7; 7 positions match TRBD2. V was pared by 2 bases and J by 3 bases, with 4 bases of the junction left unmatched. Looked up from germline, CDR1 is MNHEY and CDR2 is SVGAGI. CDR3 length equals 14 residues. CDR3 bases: TGTGCCAGCAGTTACGGGCCGGGGGGCTACGAGCAGTACTTC. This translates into CASSYGPGGYEQYF.

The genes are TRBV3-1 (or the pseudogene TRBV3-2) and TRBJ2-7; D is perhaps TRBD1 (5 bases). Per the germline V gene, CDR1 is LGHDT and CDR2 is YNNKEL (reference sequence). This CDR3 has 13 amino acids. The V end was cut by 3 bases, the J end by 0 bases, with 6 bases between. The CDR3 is CASSHQGSYEQYF. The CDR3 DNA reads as TGTGCCAGCAGCCATCAGGGCTCCTACGAGCAGTACTTC.

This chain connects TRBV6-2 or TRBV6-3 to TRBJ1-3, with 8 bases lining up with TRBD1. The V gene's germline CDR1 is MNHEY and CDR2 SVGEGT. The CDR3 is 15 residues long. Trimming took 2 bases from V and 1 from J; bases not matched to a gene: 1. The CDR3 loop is CASSYRTGSGNTIYF. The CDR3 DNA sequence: TGTGCCAGCAGTTACCGGACAGGGTCTGGAAACACCATATATTTT.

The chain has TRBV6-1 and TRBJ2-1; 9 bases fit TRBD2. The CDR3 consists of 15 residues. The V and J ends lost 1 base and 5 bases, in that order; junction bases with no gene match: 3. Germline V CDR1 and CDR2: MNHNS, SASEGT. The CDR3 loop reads CASSEGAGGNNEQFF. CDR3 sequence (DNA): TGTGCCAGCAGTGAAGGAGCGGGGGGAAACAATGAGCAGTTCTTC.

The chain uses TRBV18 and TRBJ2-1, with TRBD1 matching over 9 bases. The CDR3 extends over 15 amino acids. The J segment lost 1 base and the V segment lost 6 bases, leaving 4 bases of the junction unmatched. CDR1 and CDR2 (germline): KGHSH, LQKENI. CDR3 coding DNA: TGTGCCAGCTCCGCCGGGACAGGGTCCTACAATGAGCAGTTCTTC. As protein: CASSAGTGSYNEQFF. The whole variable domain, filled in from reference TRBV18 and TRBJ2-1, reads NAGVMQNPRHLVRRRGQEARLRCSPMKGHSHVYWYRQLPEEGLKFMVYLQKENIIDESGMPKERFSAEFPKEGPSILRIQQVVRGDSAAYFCASSAGTGSYNEQFFGPGTRLTVL.

The CDR3: CASSTGTGELFF. The CDR3 region has the DNA TGTGCCAGCAGTACGGGCACCGGGGAGCTGTTTTTT. The V and J genes are TRBV27 and TRBJ2-2; D remains ambiguous. The V end was cut by 5 bases, the J end by 4 bases, with 5 bases between. This CDR3 is 12 amino acids long. Germline values: CDR1 MNHEY, CDR2 SMNVEV (reference sequence).

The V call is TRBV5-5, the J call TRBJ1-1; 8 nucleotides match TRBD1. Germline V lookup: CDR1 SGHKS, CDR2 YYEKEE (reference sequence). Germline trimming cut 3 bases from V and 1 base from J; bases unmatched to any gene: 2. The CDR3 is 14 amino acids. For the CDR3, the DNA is TGTGCCAGCAGCTCCCAGGGGGCGAACACTGAAGCTTTCTTT. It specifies CASSSQGANTEAFF.

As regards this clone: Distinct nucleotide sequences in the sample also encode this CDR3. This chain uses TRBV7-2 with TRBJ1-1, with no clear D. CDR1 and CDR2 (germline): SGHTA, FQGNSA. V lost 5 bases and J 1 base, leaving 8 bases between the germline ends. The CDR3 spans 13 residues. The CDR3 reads CASSTRGNTEAFF. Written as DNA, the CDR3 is TGTGCCAGCAGCACCCGAGGGAACACTGAAGCTTTCTTT.

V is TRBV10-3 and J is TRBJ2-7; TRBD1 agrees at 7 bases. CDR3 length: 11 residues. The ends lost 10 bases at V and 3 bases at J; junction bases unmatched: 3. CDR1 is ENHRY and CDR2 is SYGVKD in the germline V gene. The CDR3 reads CATNRGYEQYF. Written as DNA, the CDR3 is TGTGCCACCAACAGGGGCTACGAGCAGTACTTC.

The CDR3 bases are TGTGCCAGCAGCCAACGGGCAAATTCACCCCTCCACTTT. Translating gives CASSQRANSPLHF. This sequence joins TRBV3-1 (or the pseudogene TRBV3-2) and TRBJ1-6; D is undetermined. Germline CDR1 reads LGHDT; CDR2 reads YNNKEL (reference sequence). CDR3 length: 13 residues. The V end lost 2 bases, the J end lost 7 bases, and 6 bases lay between the germline ends.

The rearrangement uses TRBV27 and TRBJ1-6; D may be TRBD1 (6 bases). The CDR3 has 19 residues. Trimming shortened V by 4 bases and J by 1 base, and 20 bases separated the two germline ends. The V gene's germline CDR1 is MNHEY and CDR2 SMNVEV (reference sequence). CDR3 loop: CASSSLRGASGSYNSPLHF. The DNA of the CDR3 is TGTGCCAGCAGTTCCCTCAGGGGAGCCAGTGGTTCCTATAATTCACCCCTCCACTTT.

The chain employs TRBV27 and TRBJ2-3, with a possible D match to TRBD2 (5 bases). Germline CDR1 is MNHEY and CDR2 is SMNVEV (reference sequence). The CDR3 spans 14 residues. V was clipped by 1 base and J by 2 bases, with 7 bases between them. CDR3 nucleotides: TGTGCCAGCAGTTTATTAGCGATCACAGATACGCAGTATTTT. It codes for CASSLLAITDTQYF.

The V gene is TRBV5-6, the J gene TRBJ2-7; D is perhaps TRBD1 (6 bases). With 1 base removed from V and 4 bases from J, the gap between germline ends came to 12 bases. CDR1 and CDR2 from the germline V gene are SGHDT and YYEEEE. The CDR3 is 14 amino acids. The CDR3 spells CASSLWQGNYEQYF. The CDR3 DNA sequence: TGTGCCAGCAGCTTGTGGCAGGGGAATTACGAGCAGTACTTC.

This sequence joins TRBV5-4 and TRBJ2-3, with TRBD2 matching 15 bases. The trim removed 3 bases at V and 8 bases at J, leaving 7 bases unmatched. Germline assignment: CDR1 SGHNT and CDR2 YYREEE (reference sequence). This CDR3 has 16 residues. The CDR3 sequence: CASSSRTSGGAATQYF. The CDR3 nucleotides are TGTGCCAGCAGCTCTCGGACTAGCGGGGGGGCGGCTACGCAGTATTTT.

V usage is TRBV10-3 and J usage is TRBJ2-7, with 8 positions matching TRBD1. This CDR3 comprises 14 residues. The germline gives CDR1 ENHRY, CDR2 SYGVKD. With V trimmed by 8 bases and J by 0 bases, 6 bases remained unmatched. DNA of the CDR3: TGTGCCATCGGGACAGGTGCCAGCTCCTACGAGCAGTACTTC. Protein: CAIGTGASSYEQYF.

The DNA of the CDR3 is TGTGCCAGCAGCTTATCCGGAGATACCGGGGAGCTGTTTTTT. It specifies CASSLSGDTGELFF. This sequence joins TRBV7-3 and TRBJ2-2; D uncertain. Trimming pared 2 bases from V and 5 bases from J, leaving 9 bases between. CDR3 length equals 14 residues. CDR1 is SGHTA and CDR2 is FQGTGA in the germline V gene. Full variable domain (missing parts from reference TRBV7-3 and TRBJ2-2): GAGVSQTPSNKVTEKGKYVELRCDPISGHTALYWYRQSLGQGPEFLIYFQGTGAADDSGLPNDRFFAVRPEGSVSTLKIQRTERGDSAVYLCASSLSGDTGELFFGEGSRLTVL.

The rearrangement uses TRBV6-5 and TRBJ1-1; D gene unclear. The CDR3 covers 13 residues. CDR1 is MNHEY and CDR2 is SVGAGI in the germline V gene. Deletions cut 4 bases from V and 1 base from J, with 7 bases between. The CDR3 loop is CASSSVTNTEAFF. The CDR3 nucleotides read TGTGCCAGCAGTTCTGTAACGAACACTGAAGCTTTCTTT.

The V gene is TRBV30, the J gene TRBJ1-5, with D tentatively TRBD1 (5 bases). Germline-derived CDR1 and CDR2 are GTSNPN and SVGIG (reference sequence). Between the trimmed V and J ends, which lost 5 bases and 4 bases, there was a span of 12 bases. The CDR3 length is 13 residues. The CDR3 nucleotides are TGTGCCTGGGGTCCGGGACCAAATCAGCCCCAGCATTTT. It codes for CAWGPGPNQPQHF.

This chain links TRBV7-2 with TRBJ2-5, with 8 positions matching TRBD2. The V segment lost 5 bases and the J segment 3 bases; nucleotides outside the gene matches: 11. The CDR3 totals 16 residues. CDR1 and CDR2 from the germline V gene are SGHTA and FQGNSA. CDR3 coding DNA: TGTGCCAGCAGCGTAAACGTAGCGGGGCCAGAAGAGACCCAGTACTTC. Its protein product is CASSVNVAGPEETQYF.

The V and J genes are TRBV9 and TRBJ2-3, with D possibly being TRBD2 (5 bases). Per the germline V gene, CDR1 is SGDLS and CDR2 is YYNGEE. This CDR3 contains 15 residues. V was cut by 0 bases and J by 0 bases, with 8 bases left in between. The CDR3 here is CASSVVGASTDTQYF. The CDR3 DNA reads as TGTGCCAGCAGCGTAGTGGGAGCAAGCACAGATACGCAGTATTTT.

CDR3: CASSLGRQGASYEQYF. CDR3 nucleotides: TGTGCCAGCAGTTTAGGGAGACAGGGGGCCTCCTACGAGCAGTACTTC. V usage is TRBV6-2 or TRBV6-3 and J usage is TRBJ2-7; 10 bases map to TRBD1. The CDR3 has 16 amino acids. V lost 4 bases, J lost 0 bases, and 6 bases stayed unmatched. The germline CDR1 and CDR2 sequences are MNHEY and SVGEGT.